This TCR beta chain was identified during a study of shared clonotypes between healthy human individuals. On the study more broadly: Researchers assigned three CD4 naive, three CD4 memory, two CD8 naive and one CD8 memory plate to each donor.

V dropped 4 bases and J dropped 0 bases, with 13 bases sitting between them. Per germline, CDR1 GTSNPN and CDR2 SVGIG (reference sequence). This CDR3 is 15 amino acids long. Assay: immunoSEQ multiplex PCR; the TCRdb copy retains only in-frame clones and omits some. This sample has about 2.4 million clones, with over 85% found just once. This clone was found a few times. Sequenced input: naive CD4+ T cells sorted from blood. As for subset: CD45RA+ positively selected. The clonotype comes from a man in his late teens or twenties in good health. The chain uses TRBV30 and TRBJ1-5; D is perhaps TRBD1 (6 bases). CDR3 DNA sequence: TGTGCCTGGACTGGGGGCTCGGGTAGCAATCAGCCCCAGCATTTT. Translation gives CAWTGGSGSNQPQHF.